The 17 T cell receptor beta chains given below trace back to one sample, sequenced in a study of cytomegalovirus exposure and HLA in healthy donors. Use of 60 Vbeta and 13 Jbeta primers characterized the PCR. Measured with immunoSEQ multiplex PCR; TCRdb has only the in-frame clones, and not every one. The data show around 110,000 clones, with approximately 81% seen just once and under 4% held by the top ten. The sequencing input was PBMCs. These receptors came from a woman in her 30s in good health and CMV-seronegative.

The rearrangement uses TRBV2 and TRBJ2-5; maybe TRBD1 (6 bases). Germline-derived CDR1 and CDR2 are SNHLY and FYNNEI. V gave up 4 bases and J gave up 0 bases, with 9 bases separating them. The CDR3 contains 14 residues. The CDR3 DNA follows: TGTGCCAGCAGTGGGACAGTAGACCAAGAGACCCAGTACTTC. Encoded protein: CASSGTVDQETQYF.

The chain has TRBV2 and TRBJ2-5; TRBD1 matches at 7 bases. CDR1 SNHLY and CDR2 FYNNEI come from the germline V gene. CDR3 size: 14 residues. Trimming cost V 3 bases and J 2 bases; bases outside gene matches: 3. Written as DNA, the CDR3 is TGTGCCAGCAGTGACCCGGGACAGCAAGAGACCCAGTACTTC. Translation gives CASSDPGQQETQYF.

This chain connects TRBV6-6 to TRBJ1-2, with a weak D call TRBD1 (5 bases). V lost 6 bases and J lost 6, with 5 bases in between. Germline CDR1 reads MNHNY; CDR2 reads SVGAGI (reference sequence). The CDR3 contains 10 residues. Written as DNA, the CDR3 is TGTGCCAGCAGCAGGGATGGCTACACCTTC. It specifies CASSRDGYTF.

V gene TRBV2 combines with J gene TRBJ2-2, with D uncertain. CDR1 SNHLY and CDR2 FYNNEI come from the germline V gene. Trimming removed 1 base at V and 1 base at J, with 10 bases between. The CDR3 has 16 residues. This CDR3 reads CASSEVGQENTGELFF. The DNA for the CDR3 is TGTGCCAGCAGTGAAGTGGGCCAGGAGAACACCGGGGAGCTGTTTTTT.

This chain connects TRBV27 to TRBJ2-4; 8 bases match TRBD2. Germline CDR1 MNHEY, CDR2 SMNVEV (reference sequence). This CDR3 spans 15 amino acids. The junction had 5 bases not matched to a gene; V was cut back by 3 bases and J by 4 bases. The CDR3 loop is CASSFLPGGKNIQYF. The CDR3 nucleotides read TGTGCCAGCAGTTTCCTCCCGGGGGGGAAAAACATTCAGTACTTC.

The chain employs TRBV19 and TRBJ1-5; maybe TRBD1 (5 bases). CDR1 and CDR2 from the germline V gene are LNHDA and SQIVND (reference sequence). The CDR3 has 14 amino acids. V was cut by 5 bases and J by 2 bases, with 10 bases left in between. The CDR3 DNA follows: TGTGCCAGTAGTTGGACGGGGGGCAATCAGCCCCAGCATTTT. Translated: CASSWTGGNQPQHF.

This clone was observed at least ten times. The chain recombines TRBV29-1 with TRBJ2-2, with a weak D call TRBD1 (6 bases). Germline V lookup: CDR1 SQVTM, CDR2 ANQGSEA. V lost 6 bases and J 5 bases, leaving 16 bases between the germline ends. This CDR3 spans 14 amino acids. CDR3 nucleotides: TGCAGCGTCACCCTCCCTCAGGGGACCGGGGAGCTGTTTTTT. Translating it yields CSVTLPQGTGELFF.

The rearrangement uses TRBV6-5 and TRBJ2-7, with D hard to call. The germline V gene has CDR1 MNHEY and CDR2 SVGAGI. The CDR3 contains 15 residues. Trimming took off 6 bases at V and 2 bases at J, with 17 bases between the two ends. CDR3: CASSRRPARAYEQYF. The CDR3 region has the DNA TGTGCCAGCAGCCGTAGACCGGCTCGGGCCTACGAGCAGTACTTC.

The chain carries TRBV7-2 and TRBJ2-5; 8 bases align to TRBD2. The germline V gene encodes CDR1 SGHTA and CDR2 FQGNSA. The CDR3 runs to 14 residues. V was clipped by 4 bases and J by 11 bases; unmatched bases: 12. The CDR3 nucleotides read TGTGCCAGCAGCTCCCGGGAGGGTCCCACGGAGCAGTACTTC. Residues: CASSSREGPTEQYF.

Points on this clone: The same CDR3 is also encoded by other DNA sequences in this sample. This CDR3 reads CASSPGGSSYNEQFF. The CDR3 bases are TGTGCCAGCAGCCCGGGGGGGAGCTCCTACAATGAGCAGTTCTTC. The chain uses TRBV28 and TRBJ2-1, with 8 bases identical to TRBD2. The CDR3 sequence is 15 residues long. V was pared by 6 bases and J by 0 bases, with 4 bases of the junction left unmatched. Germline lookup yields CDR1 MDHEN and CDR2 SYDVKM.

The chain combines TRBV11-2 with TRBJ2-2; the match to TRBD1 covers 7 bases. CDR1 SGHAT and CDR2 FQNNGV come from the germline V gene. The V segment lost 5 bases and the J segment 3 bases; nucleotides outside the gene matches: 9. The CDR3 is made up of 16 amino acids. The CDR3 nucleotides read TGTGCCAGCAGCGACCCGGGACAGCGGTACACCGGGGAGCTGTTTTTT. Protein sequence: CASSDPGQRYTGELFF.

The chain uses TRBV7-3 and TRBJ2-1, with 7 bases aligning to TRBD2. The V and J ends lost 5 bases and 5 bases, in that order; junction bases with no gene match: 9. CDR1 SGHTA and CDR2 FQGTGA come from the germline V gene. This CDR3 contains 15 residues. Here the CDR3 reads CASSPNRLANNEQFF. The CDR3 DNA follows: TGTGCCAGCAGCCCAAATCGACTAGCCAACAATGAGCAGTTCTTC.

The V call is TRBV25-1, the J call TRBJ2-7, with a weak D call TRBD2 (6 bases). Trimming took off 7 bases at V and 5 bases at J, with 15 bases between the two ends. Germline V gene sequence: CDR1 MGHDK, CDR2 SYGVNS. This CDR3 is built from 13 residues. Here the CDR3 reads CASTPGLTDEQYF. Written as DNA, the CDR3 is TGTGCCAGCACCCCGGGACTCACAGACGAGCAGTACTTC.

This clone was counted once. V is TRBV7-9 and J is TRBJ1-5, with D unresolved. Per germline, CDR1 SEHNR and CDR2 FQNEAQ (reference sequence). With 1 base removed from V and 5 bases from J, the gap between germline ends came to 18 bases. CDR3 length equals 17 residues. CDR3 DNA: TGTGCCAGCAGCTTAGATTCCTTGGCCGGGAGGGATCAGCCCCAGCATTTT. Residues: CASSLDSLAGRDQPQHF.

The rearrangement joins TRBV4-3 to TRBJ2-3; the D is unclear. Germline V lookup: CDR1 LGHNA, CDR2 YSLEER. The CDR3 covers 16 residues. The V end was cut by 1 base, the J end by 1 base, with 12 bases between. CDR3 protein: CASSQAAIEGTDTQYF. The CDR3 DNA follows: TGCGCCAGCAGCCAAGCAGCGATCGAGGGCACAGATACGCAGTATTTT.

The V call is TRBV11-1, the J call TRBJ2-5; possible D gene TRBD1, 6 bases. Germline V gives CDR1 SGHAT, CDR2 FQDESV (reference sequence). The V and J ends lost 5 bases and 0 bases respectively, with 16 bases between them. This CDR3 contains 16 residues. The DNA for the CDR3 is TGTGCCAGCAGCAAGAGACAGGCTTCATACCAAGAGACCCAGTACTTC. Translated, it gives CASSKRQASYQETQYF.

CDR3 sequence reads: CASSLDRGYEQYF. The DNA of the CDR3 is TGTGCCAGCAGCTTGGACAGGGGATACGAGCAGTACTTC. The chain links TRBV5-8 to TRBJ2-5; 7 bases align to TRBD1. TRBJ2-7 matches the DNA end more closely, so the J call is doubtful. The V gene's germline CDR1 is SGHTS and CDR2 YDEGEE. The CDR3 totals 13 residues.